Below are 32 T cell receptor beta chains sequenced from a single sample in a study of tumor-infiltrating lymphocytes in primary liver carcinoma. A primer matching the constant region was used to make TCR beta cDNA from around 550 ng of total RNA. ARM-PCR was slightly modified, and three nested multiplex PCR rounds with it gave rise to the TCR beta libraries. Amplification in the first two PCR rounds was performed using TRBV1-TRBV30 forward primers and a C-beta reverse primer for 10 cycles each. TCRdb passed the multiplex PCR reads through MiXCR, listing each CDR3 protein once. The table lists 310,000 or so distinct CDR3 sequences, roughly 60% of them singletons, with over 15% in the top ten. Germline DNA was also extracted, and blood RNA derived from unsorted whole blood. The sequencing input was peripheral blood. The source is a woman aged 25 to 39 with primary liver carcinoma and hepatitis B virus infection.

This clonotype was picked up a small number of times. Being one base from a much bigger clone, this may be a read error. This sequence joins TRBV6-1 and TRBJ2-3; D unclear. Germline V gene sequence: CDR1 MNHNS, CDR2 SASEGT. The CDR3 is 11 amino acids. CDR3 protein: CAGSEADTQYF. The CDR3 DNA follows: TGTGCCGGCAGTGAAGCAGATACGCAGTATTTT.

In regard to this clonotype: A read error is possible here, since a much larger clone lies one base away. The chain uses TRBV29-1 and TRBJ2-1; unclear D gene. This CDR3 is 15 amino acids long. Germline CDR1 reads SQVTM; CDR2 reads ANQGSEA. Trimming left V 5 bases short and J 4 bases short, with 18 bases between. The CDR3 DNA reads TGCAGCGTTCTCGGTGGGGTAATGGGATACAATGAGCAGTTCTTC. Protein: CSVLGGVMGYNEQFF.

This clonotype was detected ten times or more. The chain joins TRBV29-1 to TRBJ1-1; D uncertain. In germline, CDR1 is SQVTM, CDR2 ANQGSEA. V lost 3 bases and J 11 bases, leaving 16 bases between the germline ends. This CDR3 contains 12 residues. The CDR3 sequence: CSVDPGSSEAFF. The CDR3 region has the DNA TGCAGCGTTGATCCGGGGTCGAGTGAGGCTTTCTTT.

This chain links TRBV5-6 with TRBJ2-7, with a weak D call TRBD1 (6 bases). This CDR3 comprises 14 residues. Between the trimmed V and J ends, which lost 1 base and 4 bases, there was a span of 12 bases. Germline CDR1 SGHDT, CDR2 YYEEEE. The CDR3 loop is CASSLTGQNYEQYF. The CDR3, as DNA: TGTGCCAGCAGCTTGACAGGGCAGAATTACGAGCAGTACTTC.

With regard to this clonotype: This may be a read error: a much more frequent sequence differs by one nucleotide. The rearrangement uses TRBV12-3 or TRBV12-4 and TRBJ2-7; D gene ambiguous. V was pared by 8 bases and J by 0 bases, with 5 bases between. The CDR3 is 11 residues long. The chain's CDR3 is CASGSSYEQYF. CDR3 coding DNA: TGTGCCAGCGGTTCCTCCTACGAGCAGTACTTC.

Of note for this clonotype: Being one base from a much bigger clone, this may be a read error. The chain is built from TRBV6-5 and TRBJ2-3; 10 bases map to TRBD2. The CDR3 loop spans 18 amino acids. Germline V lookup: CDR1 MNHEY, CDR2 SVGAGI. CDR3: CASSSPGLAASSIDTQYF. CDR3 bases: TGTGCCAGCAGCTCCCCAGGACTAGCGGCCTCTAGCATAGATACGCAGTATTTT.

This clonotype was recorded a few times. V is TRBV4-1 and J is TRBJ2-1, with D perhaps matching TRBD1 (6 bases). The length of the CDR3 is 14 residues. Germline assignment: CDR1 MGHRA and CDR2 YSYEKL. Between the trimmed V and J ends, which lost 3 bases and 1 base, there was a span of 7 bases. The CDR3: CASSHGTSYNEQFF. The DNA of the CDR3 is TGCGCCAGCAGCCATGGGACATCCTACAATGAGCAGTTCTTC.

This clonotype was recorded at least ten times. The J gene is TRBJ2-4, the V gene TRBV4-3; no definite D call. The V gene's germline CDR1 is LGHNA and CDR2 YSLEER. The V end was cut by 3 bases, the J end by 5 bases, with 8 bases between. The CDR3 consists of 13 residues. The CDR3 sequence: CASSQAEENIQYF. CDR3 in DNA: TGCGCCAGCAGCCAGGCAGAGGAAAACATTCAGTACTTC.

In its sample, this clonotype was seen a few times. With a much larger clone just one base away, this may be a read error. The chain joins TRBV11-2 to TRBJ2-2; TRBD1 is a possible D gene (5 bases). The length of the CDR3 is 15 residues. Trimming stripped 5 bases from V and 7 bases from J, with 17 bases between. CDR1 and CDR2 (germline): SGHAT, FQNNGV. The CDR3 spells CASSDRQTNYGELFF. For the CDR3, the DNA is TGTGCCAGCAGCGATAGACAGACCAACTACGGGGAGCTGTTTTTT.

With respect to this clonotype: Since no conserved phenylalanine or tryptophan closes the CDR3, a read error is the likely cause. The DNA is left out, because the CDR3 cannot be placed on it with certainty; the CDR3 is given as TCRdb lists it. The J gene is TRBJ2-1, the V gene TRBV11-2; TRBD2 was called by the table and not checked on the DNA. CDR1 SGHAT and CDR2 FQNNGV come from the germline V gene. The CDR3 length equals 13 residues, ends included. CDR3 amino acids: CASSTHGAAVEFS.

This chain links TRBV6-6 with TRBJ1-5; D might be TRBD1 (6 bases). Germline-derived CDR1 and CDR2 are MNHNY and SVGAGI (reference sequence). The V gene lost 4 bases and the J gene lost 3 bases, with 19 bases spanning the gap. CDR3 length: 17 amino acids. The CDR3 DNA follows: TGTGCCAGCAGTTCCCGAGGATTGGACAGAGTCAATCAGCCCCAGCATTTT. Translated, it gives CASSSRGLDRVNQPQHF.

Worth noting for this clonotype: A much larger clone sits a single nucleotide away, making a read error possible. The chain carries TRBV5-6 and TRBJ2-2; 11 positions agree with TRBD1. This CDR3 is built from 17 residues. Germline trimming cut 4 bases from V and 5 bases from J; bases unmatched to any gene: 10. Germline CDR1 and CDR2: SGHDT and YYEEEE. The CDR3 sequence is CASSKRGQGVKTGELFF. The CDR3 nucleotides are TGTGCCAGCAGCAAAAGGGGACAGGGGGTCAAGACCGGGGAGCTGTTTTTT.

This clonotype was picked up a small number of times. This sequence joins TRBV6-2 or TRBV6-3 and TRBJ2-1; tentatively, D is TRBD1 (5 bases). CDR1 MNHEY and CDR2 SVGEGT come from the germline V gene. The V gene lost 3 bases and the J gene lost 5 bases, with 11 bases spanning the gap. The CDR3 is made up of 14 amino acids. CDR3 bases: TGTGCCAGCAGTTATTTAGGGGTAAACAATGAGCAGTTCTTC. As protein: CASSYLGVNNEQFF.

The chain employs TRBV29-1 and TRBJ2-1; TRBD2 matches at 11 bases. The CDR3 sequence is 13 residues long. Losses at the gene ends were 6 bases for V and 10 bases for J; bases not matched to a gene: 8. CDR1 is SQVTM, CDR2 ANQGSEA, per germline. This chain's CDR3 is CSVAGTSGNEQFF. CDR3 in DNA: TGCAGCGTGGCCGGGACTAGCGGCAACGAGCAGTTCTTC.

Points on this clonotype: Germline is not matched at one junction end, which may reflect a read error. V is TRBV11-2 and J is TRBJ2-3; 13 nucleotides align to TRBD2. The CDR3 has 19 residues. Germline CDR1 is SGHAT and CDR2 is FQNNGV. The CDR3 region has the DNA TGTGCCGGCAGCCGGAGACTAGCGGGAGGACCAGTCCTCACAGATACGCAGTATTTT. It is translated as CAGSRRLAGGPVLTDTQYF.

This clonotype appeared once. Possible read error: a much larger clone is one base away. The chain couples TRBV7-9 to TRBJ2-3; D call uncertain. Germline CDR1 and CDR2: SEHNR and FQNEAQ (reference sequence). The CDR3 runs to 15 residues. Written as DNA, the CDR3 is TGTGACAGCAGACCTCACCACTTTAGCACAGATACGCAGTATTTT. This translates into CDSRPHHFSTDTQYF.

The chain recombines TRBV30 with TRBJ2-7, with 8 bases aligning to TRBD1. Per the germline V gene, CDR1 is GTSNPN and CDR2 is SVGIG (reference sequence). Losses at the gene ends were 4 bases for V and 5 bases for J; bases not matched to a gene: 13. The CDR3 loop spans 15 amino acids. For the CDR3, the DNA is TGTGCCTGGAAGTACCGGGACAGGCCTTCCCACGAGCAGTACTTC. Translation: CAWKYRDRPSHEQYF.

As concerns this clonotype: A much more abundant neighbour one base away suggests this may be a read error. The CDR3 is CASSQGPGAEQYF. The CDR3 region has the DNA TGTGCCAGCAGCCAAGGCCCAGGAGCCGAGCAGTACTTC. The chain employs TRBV4-2 and TRBJ2-7; D remains unclear. V was trimmed by 1 base and J by 6 bases, leaving 10 bases between them. The germline gives CDR1 LGHNA, CDR2 YNFKEQ. The CDR3 is 13 amino acids.

This clonotype was observed at least ten times. The V call is TRBV6-2 or TRBV6-3, the J call TRBJ2-6; D is perhaps TRBD2 (6 bases). With 4 bases removed from V and 3 bases from J, the gap between germline ends came to 13 bases. Germline V gives CDR1 MNHEY, CDR2 SVGEGT. This CDR3 contains 16 residues. As DNA, the CDR3 is TGTGCCAGCAGTTGGGGAGGCGCCTTTGGGGCCAACGTCCTGACTTTC. Its translation: CASSWGGAFGANVLTF.

As for this clonotype: Since a much larger clone is just one base distant, this may be a read error. V gene TRBV7-9 combines with J gene TRBJ2-3, with D possibly matching TRBD2 (7 bases). This CDR3 spans 16 amino acids. CDR1 SEHNR and CDR2 FQNEAQ come from the germline V gene (reference sequence). CDR3 coding DNA: TGTGCCAACAGCTCCCAACGGGGGGCTGTCACAGATACGCAGTATTTT. Protein: CANSSQRGAVTDTQYF. The whole variable domain, remainder taken from reference TRBV7-9 and TRBJ2-3, is DTGVSQNPRHKITKRGQNVTFRCDPISEHNRLYWYRQTLGQGPEFLTYFQNEAQLEKSRLLSDRFSAERPKGSFSTLEIQRTEQGDSAMYLCANSSQRGAVTDTQYFGPGTRLTVL.

Regarding this clonotype: One end of the junction is discordant with germline, which a read error may explain. The V call is TRBV12-3 or TRBV12-4, the J call TRBJ2-4; TRBD1 matches 7 bases. CDR3 size: 14 residues. CDR3 bases: TGTGTCAGCAGTCCCTTTACAGGGGCGGACATTCAGTACTTC. It codes for CVSSPFTGADIQYF.

The chain links TRBV6-1 to TRBJ2-7; either TRBD1 or TRBD2 may fit D (5 bases each). Trimming took off 7 bases at V and 3 bases at J, with 19 bases between the two ends. Looked up from germline, CDR1 is MNHNS and CDR2 is SASEGT. This CDR3 region has 15 residues. For the CDR3, the DNA is TGTGCCAGCACCCGGGACGCCGACTCCCTCTACGAGCAGTACTTC. It translates to CASTRDADSLYEQYF.

The V gene is TRBV5-6, the J gene TRBJ2-2; D is undetermined. The V gene lost 4 bases and the J gene lost 7 bases, with 11 bases spanning the gap. The CDR3 is made up of 13 amino acids. Germline V gene lookup returns CDR1 SGHDT and CDR2 YYEEEE. The CDR3 spells CASSMALVGELFF. CDR3 bases: TGTGCCAGCAGCATGGCACTGGTCGGGGAGCTGTTTTTT.

Turning to this clonotype: The CDR3 end shows no conserved phenylalanine or tryptophan, and so a read error is likely. The chain combines TRBV12-3 or TRBV12-4 with TRBJ2-1; 8 nucleotides agree with TRBD2. This CDR3 is 15 amino acids long. Trimming removed 6 bases from V and 11 bases from J; junction bases left unmatched: 15. This CDR3 reads CASRTGTSGGFKQFL. As DNA, the CDR3 is TGTGCCAGCAGGACCGGGACTAGTGGGGGATTTAAGCAGTTCCTC.

A word on this clonotype: A much larger clone is a single base away; this may be a read error. This rearrangement joins TRBV29-1 to TRBJ1-4, with a weak D call TRBD1 (6 bases). CDR1 and CDR2 (germline): SQVTM, ANQGSEA. The ends were cut back, 6 bases at V and 5 bases at J, with 10 bases in the middle. This CDR3 is 12 amino acids long. The CDR3 sequence is CSVIQGNEKLFF. CDR3 DNA sequence: TGCAGCGTAATACAGGGAAATGAAAAACTGTTTTTT.

The chain has TRBV11-3 and TRBJ1-3; no reliable D call. This CDR3 spans 13 amino acids. V lost 6 bases, J lost 2 bases, and 8 bases lay in between. The germline V gene has CDR1 SGHNT and CDR2 YENEEA. The CDR3 protein is CASSTHPGNTIYF. CDR3 nucleotide sequence: TGTGCCAGCAGTACACATCCTGGAAACACCATATATTTT.

In this sample, this clonotype turned up many times. The chain links TRBV6-6 to TRBJ1-6, with no clear D. Trimming removed 5 bases at V and 9 bases at J, with 17 bases between. CDR1 is MNHNY, CDR2 SVGAGI, per germline (reference sequence). CDR3 length: 15 amino acids. CDR3 residues: CASSPRGTRGSPLHF. CDR3 in DNA: TGTGCCAGCAGTCCTCGGGGTACTCGGGGTTCACCCCTCCACTTT.

Details on this clonotype: A clone one base away is much larger, so this may be a read error. The V call is TRBV29-1, the J call TRBJ2-2; 9 nucleotides match TRBD1. The length of the CDR3 is 15 residues. V lost 7 bases and J lost 7; bases outside the gene matches: 13. The germline gives CDR1 SQVTM, CDR2 ANQGSEA. CDR3 loop: CSGTLTGGSIGELFF. DNA of the CDR3: TGCAGCGGAACCCTGACAGGGGGAAGCATCGGGGAGCTGTTTTTT.

In its sample, this clonotype was seen once. This chain joins TRBV29-1 and TRBJ2-3; 11 bases line up with TRBD1. After removal of 7 bases from V and 9 bases from J, the junction contained 12 bases not matched to a gene. Germline CDR1 is SQVTM and CDR2 is ANQGSEA. This CDR3 is 14 amino acids long. The DNA of the CDR3 is TGCAGCGCCGGACAGGGGGCGAGGGGAGACACGCAGTATTTT. It translates to CSAGQGARGDTQYF.

Comments on this clonotype: An end of the junction differs from the germline gene, which may be a read error. The DNA of the CDR3 is TGCTGCGTTGGTACTACAGGTTTCAAAGAGACCCAGTACTTC. Its protein product is CCVGTTGFKETQYF. The chain employs TRBV29-1 and TRBJ2-5; tentative D call: TRBD1 (5 bases). The germline CDR1 and CDR2 sequences are SQVTM and ANQGSEA. The CDR3 runs 14 residues.

This clonotype has more than one count but fewer than ten. This chain uses TRBV6-5 with TRBJ1-4, with unresolved D. The CDR3 contains 13 residues. Per the germline V gene, CDR1 is MNHEY and CDR2 is SVGAGI. V was shortened by 7 bases and J by 8 bases, with 14 bases between the two germline ends. The CDR3 reads CASTNTLGEKLFF. The CDR3 nucleotides are TGTGCCAGCACGAACACCTTGGGGGAAAAACTGTTTTTT.

Ten or more counts support this clonotype. The V gene is TRBV11-2, the J gene TRBJ1-3; D is ambiguous. The CDR3 is 14 amino acids. Per germline, CDR1 SGHAT and CDR2 FQNNGV. Trimming took 3 bases from V and 1 from J, leaving 7 bases between them. The CDR3 nucleotides read TGTGCCAGCAGCTTGACACTTTCTGGAAACACCATATATTTT. It translates to CASSLTLSGNTIYF.